This T cell receptor beta chain appears in the sequencing data of a study of resident and recirculating memory T cells in vitiligo. As for the study in general: The samples were homogenized without cell sorting before genomic DNA extraction. Broader study findings: Different lesions suggested infiltration by different T cell clones.

The CDR3 length is 13 residues. Looked up from germline, CDR1 is LNHDA and CDR2 is SQIVND (reference sequence). Deletions cut 7 bases from V and 5 bases from J, with 15 bases between. The sample holds a few counts of this clone. Its cognate antigen is unknown. Produced via immunoSEQ multiplex PCR; TCRdb's table is partial and in-frame only. Found here are 70,000 to 75,000 clones, more than 85% of them singletons; the top ten hold 4% to 5.5%. This chain links TRBV19 with TRBJ2-7; tentatively, D is TRBD1 (6 bases). The clonotype comes from a male donor with vitiligo. Sequenced sample: blood. CDR3 protein: CASTPRGTDEQYF. The CDR3 bases are TGTGCCAGTACCCCAAGGGGGACCGACGAGCAGTACTTC.